This T cell receptor beta chain was identified in a study of T cells in Graves' hyperthyroidism and ophthalmopathy. Whole-study context: Prior to any treatment, at the point of initial diagnosis, peripheral blood was collected. General study results and limits: Blood shared most expanded thyroid clonotypes above 0.001.

Newly diagnosed hyperthyroidism patients aged 18 to 65 years had disease lasting under 2 months. It was uncontrolled infection, other autoimmune disease, pregnancy or lactation that excluded patients. Authors of the study amplified TCR beta CDR3 regions from RNA transcripts. A first-round RT-PCR of the TCR CDR3 used the HTBI primer set. TCRdb reprocessed the multiplex PCR reads via MiXCR and lists one record per CDR3 protein. The table includes 300,000 or so distinct CDR3 sequences, 16% detected once. The sample holds a few counts of this clonotype. No antigen is known for it. Germline V gene lookup returns CDR1 SGHTA and CDR2 FQGNSA. This CDR3 is built from 14 residues. Trimming took 5 bases from V and 6 from J; bases not matched to a gene: 8.

V is TRBV7-2 and J is TRBJ2-7; TRBD1 aligns across 9 bases. Sequenced: blood. The TCR was taken from a man aged 25-40 years with Graves' hyperthyroidism. For the CDR3, the DNA is TGTGCCAGCAGCGCCGGGACAGGGAATATCGAGCAGTACTTC. Its protein product is CASSAGTGNIEQYF.